The T cell receptor (beta chain) described here comes from a study of blood T cell repertoires in COVID-19. This clone occurred once. The CDR3 has 15 residues. Germline CDR1 reads SGHRS; CDR2 reads YFSETQ. V was clipped by 5 bases and J by 0 bases, with 12 bases between them. TCRdb's copy holds only in-frame clones and misses some; the assay was immunoSEQ multiplex PCR. The sample lists more than 300,000 clones; under 90% were seen once. The rearrangement uses TRBV5-1 and TRBJ2-1; possibly TRBD2 for D (5 bases). What was sequenced was PBMCs or T cells enriched from blood (not recorded which). This clonotype was obtained from a man under 40 who had recovered from COVID-19. CDR3 residues: CASSYDYSSYNEQFF. The CDR3 DNA reads as TGCGCCAGCAGTTACGACTATTCCTCCTACAATGAGCAGTTCTTC. Complete variable domain (other parts from reference TRBV5-1 and TRBJ2-1): KAGVTQTPRYLIKTRGQQVTLSCSPISGHRSVSWYQQTPGQGLQFLFEYFSETQRNKGNFPGRFSGRQFSNSRSEMNVSTLELGDSALYLCASSYDYSSYNEQFFGPGTRLTVL.